The rows below give T cell receptor beta chains drawn from one sample of a study of shared clonotypes between healthy human individuals. Assay: immunoSEQ multiplex PCR; the TCRdb copy retains only in-frame clones and omits some. This sample yields roughly 770,000 clones, of which roughly 96% are seen a single time; 0.2% to 0.25% belongs to the top ten. The specimen sequenced was naive CD8+ T cells sorted from blood. The receptors were sampled from a man younger than 40 in good health. CDR3s include the opening cysteine and the closing phenylalanine or tryptophan. A D gene is named only where the DNA matches it firmly. For some rows the clone size is stated as once, few or many, or as a class when expanded; others skip it.

v_gene	abundance	d_gene	j_gene	CDR3nt	CDR3aa
TRBV28	-	TRBD2	TRBJ2-5	TGTGCCAGCAGTTTATTAGGGACTAGCGGACTTAGAATGTCGGAGACCCAGTACTTC	CASSLLGTSGLRMSETQYF
TRBV6-5	-	TRBD1	TRBJ2-1	TGTGCCAGCAGACCGGACAGGAAACTAAACAATGAGCAGTTCTTC	CASRPDRKLNNEQFF
TRBV2	-	-	TRBJ2-2	TGTGCCAGCTTCGCCGGGGAGCTGTTTTTT	CASFAGELFF
TRBV4-1	-	-	TRBJ2-1	TGCGCCAGCAGCCCCCGGGGGTACCACAATGAGCAGTTCTTC	CASSPRGYHNEQFF
TRBV7-3	-	-	TRBJ2-2	TGTGCCAGCAGCTTAATGAACACCGGGGAGCTGTTTTTT	CASSLMNTGELFF
TRBV7-6	-	TRBD2	TRBJ2-7	TGTGCCAGCACCGGGAGACTAGCGGGAAACGAGCAGTACTTC	CASTGRLAGNEQYF
TRBV10-2	-	-	TRBJ2-6	TGCGCCAGCAGAGTAGGCCTCAGCTCTGGGGCCAACGTCCTGACTTTC	CASRVGLSSGANVLTF
TRBV5-1	-	TRBD2	TRBJ2-7	TGCGCCAGCAGCTTATATAGCGGGACCTACGAGCAGTACTTC	CASSLYSGTYEQYF
TRBV5-5	-	TRBD2	TRBJ2-7	TGTGCCAGCAGCTCCTCCGGACTAGCGGGAGCCGGGTACGAGCAGTACTTC	CASSSSGLAGAGYEQYF
TRBV11-2	-	-	TRBJ2-7	TGTGCCAGCCACCCCAGGGAGAGCTACGAGCAGTACTTC	CASHPRESYEQYF
TRBV10-1	-	-	TRBJ2-1	TGCGCCAGCAGCCCTACCACGTACAATGAGCAGTTCTTC	CASSPTTYNEQFF
TRBV5-8	-	-	TRBJ1-2	TGTGCCAGCAGCTTGGACAGCAACTATGGCTACACCTTC	CASSLDSNYGYTF
TRBV6-1	once	-	TRBJ2-7	TGTGCCATCACAAACCACTACGAGCAGTACTTC	CAITNHYEQYF
TRBV2	-	-	TRBJ2-3	TGTGCCAGCAGTGAACCACTGGGGGACACAGATACGCAGTATTTT	CASSEPLGDTDTQYF
TRBV10-3	-	-	TRBJ2-1	TGTGCCATCAGGGAGGAGGCTAGTCGAGATGAGCAGTTCTTC	CAIREEASRDEQFF
TRBV5-1	-	TRBD1	TRBJ1-5	TGCGCCAGCAGCTTGGGCCCTTTGACAGGGGTTGGCAATCAGCCCCAGCATTTT	CASSLGPLTGVGNQPQHF
TRBV30	-	-	TRBJ1-5	TGTGCCTGGAGCATTTATCACAGGTATAGCAATCAGCCCCAGCATTTT	CAWSIYHRYSNQPQHF
TRBV7-9	-	TRBD2	TRBJ2-1	TGTGCCAGCAACGGACTAGACTATGAGAAGCAGTTCTTC	CASNGLDYEKQFF
TRBV7-9	-	-	TRBJ2-7	TGTGCCAGCAGCTTAGGGGGGATGGAGCAGTACTTC	CASSLGGMEQYF
TRBV7-9	-	-	TRBJ1-4	TGTGCCAGCAGCCAGGACAGCAAGGAAAAACTGTTTTTT	CASSQDSKEKLFF
TRBV10-3	-	-	TRBJ2-3	TGTGCCATCAGTGAGTCGAGTGGTAGGGGGGCCGCAGATACGCAGTATTTT	CAISESSGRGAADTQYF
TRBV28	-	TRBD1	TRBJ2-5	TGTGCCAGCAGTAAGGCCCCAGGGGGCTGGCAAGAGACCCAGTACTTC	CASSKAPGGWQETQYF
TRBV7-9	-	TRBD2	TRBJ2-5	TGTGCCAGCAGCTTTAGCGGGACGGCCGTAGAGACCCAGTACTTC	CASSFSGTAVETQYF
TRBV27	-	TRBD1	TRBJ2-1	TGTGCCAGCAGGGCAGGGGGCAATGAGCAGTTCTTC	CASRAGGNEQFF
TRBV27	-	-	TRBJ2-1	TGTGCCAGCAGTTTAAGGTACTCCTACAATGAGCAGTTCTTC	CASSLRYSYNEQFF
TRBV11-2	-	-	TRBJ2-7	TGTGCCAGCAGCTTGGGACATCTCCGGGACTTGTCCTACGAGCAGTACTTC	CASSLGHLRDLSYEQYF
TRBV4-3	-	TRBD1	TRBJ1-2	TGCGCCAGCAGCCAAGGACAGGGTTATAACTATGGCTACACCTTC	CASSQGQGYNYGYTF